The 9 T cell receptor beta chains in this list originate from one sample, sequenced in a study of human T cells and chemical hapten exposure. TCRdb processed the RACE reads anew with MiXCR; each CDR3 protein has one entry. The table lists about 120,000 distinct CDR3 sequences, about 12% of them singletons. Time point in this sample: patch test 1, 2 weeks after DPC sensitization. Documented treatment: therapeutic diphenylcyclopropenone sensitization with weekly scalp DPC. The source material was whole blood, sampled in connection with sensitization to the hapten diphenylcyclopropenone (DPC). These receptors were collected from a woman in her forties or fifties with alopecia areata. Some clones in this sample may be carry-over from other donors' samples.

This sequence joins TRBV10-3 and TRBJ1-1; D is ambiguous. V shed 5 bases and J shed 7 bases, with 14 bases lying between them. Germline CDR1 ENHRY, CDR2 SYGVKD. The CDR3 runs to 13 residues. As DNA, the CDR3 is TGTGCCATCAGTCGTGCCGGAGACGGTGAAGCTTTCTTT. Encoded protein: CAISRAGDGEAFF.

CDR3: CASSPSRTGLMSYEQYF. The DNA of the CDR3 is TGTGCCAGCTCACCTTCCCGGACAGGGCTGATGTCCTACGAGCAGTACTTC. The chain couples TRBV18 to TRBJ2-7; the match to TRBD1 covers 8 bases. The junction had 11 bases not matched to a gene; V was cut back by 3 bases and J by 1 base. This CDR3 is built from 17 residues. Germline V lookup: CDR1 KGHSH, CDR2 LQKENI.

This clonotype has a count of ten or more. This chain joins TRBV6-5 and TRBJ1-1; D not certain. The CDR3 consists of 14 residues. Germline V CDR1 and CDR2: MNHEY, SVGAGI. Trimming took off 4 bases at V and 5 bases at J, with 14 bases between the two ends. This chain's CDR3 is CASSSRRGTTEAFF. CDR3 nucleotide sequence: TGTGCCAGCAGTTCCCGACGGGGAACGACTGAAGCTTTCTTT.

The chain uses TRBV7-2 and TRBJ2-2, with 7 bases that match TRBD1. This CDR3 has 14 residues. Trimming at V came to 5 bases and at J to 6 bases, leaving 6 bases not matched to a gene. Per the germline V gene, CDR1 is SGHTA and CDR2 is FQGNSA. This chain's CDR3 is CASSLRQGAGELFF. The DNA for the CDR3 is TGTGCCAGCAGCCTCAGACAGGGAGCCGGGGAGCTGTTTTTT.

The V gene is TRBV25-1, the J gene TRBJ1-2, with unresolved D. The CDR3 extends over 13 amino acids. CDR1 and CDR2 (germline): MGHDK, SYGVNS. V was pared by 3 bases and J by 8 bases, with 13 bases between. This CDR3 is CASSEAWLGGYTF. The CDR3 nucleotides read TGTGCCAGCAGTGAGGCTTGGCTGGGGGGCTACACCTTC.

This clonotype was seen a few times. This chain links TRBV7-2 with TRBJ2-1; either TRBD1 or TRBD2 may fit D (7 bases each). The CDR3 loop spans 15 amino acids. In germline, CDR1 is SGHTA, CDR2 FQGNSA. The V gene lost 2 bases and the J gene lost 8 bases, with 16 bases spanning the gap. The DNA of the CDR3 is TGTGCCAGCAGCTTACAGGGGGGGGCGTTGGATGAGCAGTTCTTC. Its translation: CASSLQGGALDEQFF.

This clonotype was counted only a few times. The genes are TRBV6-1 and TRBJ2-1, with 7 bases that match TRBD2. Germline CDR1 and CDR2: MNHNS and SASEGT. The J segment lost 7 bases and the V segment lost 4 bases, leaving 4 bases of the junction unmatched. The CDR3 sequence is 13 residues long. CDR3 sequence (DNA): TGTGCCAGCAGTGCTAGCGGAACAAATGAGCAGTTCTTC. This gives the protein CASSASGTNEQFF.

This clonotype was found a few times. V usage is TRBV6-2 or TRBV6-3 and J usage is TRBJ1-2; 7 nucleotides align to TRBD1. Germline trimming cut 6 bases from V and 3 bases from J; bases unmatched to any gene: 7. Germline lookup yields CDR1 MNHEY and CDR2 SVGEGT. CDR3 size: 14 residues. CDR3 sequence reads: CASRTQGRDYGYTF. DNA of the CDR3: TGTGCCAGCAGGACACAGGGGAGGGACTATGGCTACACCTTC.

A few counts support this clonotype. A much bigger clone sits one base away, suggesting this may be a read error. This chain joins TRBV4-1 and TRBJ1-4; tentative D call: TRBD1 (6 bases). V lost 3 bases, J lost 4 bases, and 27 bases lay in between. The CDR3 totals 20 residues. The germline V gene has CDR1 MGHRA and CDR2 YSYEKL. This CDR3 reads CASSHSKGAQGAVINEKLFF. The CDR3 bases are TGCGCCAGCAGCCACTCGAAGGGTGCACAGGGCGCGGTGATTAATGAAAAACTGTTTTTT.